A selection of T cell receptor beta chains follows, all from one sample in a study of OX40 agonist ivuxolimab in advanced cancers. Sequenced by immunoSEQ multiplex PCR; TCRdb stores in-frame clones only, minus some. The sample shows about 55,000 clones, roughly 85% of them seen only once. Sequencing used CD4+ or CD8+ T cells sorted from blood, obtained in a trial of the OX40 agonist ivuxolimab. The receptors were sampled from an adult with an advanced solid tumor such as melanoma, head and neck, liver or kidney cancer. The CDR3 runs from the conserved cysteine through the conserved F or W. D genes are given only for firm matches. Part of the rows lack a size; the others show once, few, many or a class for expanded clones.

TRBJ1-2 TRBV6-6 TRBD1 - CASTPSEQGGGYTF TGTGCCAGCACCCCCTCCGAACAGGGGGGTGGCTACACCTTC
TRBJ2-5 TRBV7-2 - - CASSRTSDRVETQYF TGTGCCAGCAGTCGGACTAGTGACAGGGTGGAGACCCAGTACTTC
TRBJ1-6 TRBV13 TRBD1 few CASSFRTGSSPLHF TGTGCCAGCAGCTTTAGGACAGGGTCTTCACCCCTCCACTTT
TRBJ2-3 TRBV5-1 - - CASSLEVLSGSTDTQYF TGCGCCAGCAGCTTGGAAGTCTTGTCAGGCAGCACAGATACGCAGTATTTT
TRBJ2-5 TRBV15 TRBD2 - CATSRDMRGAVKTQYF TGTGCCACCAGCAGAGATATGCGGGGGGCCGTTAAGACCCAGTACTTC
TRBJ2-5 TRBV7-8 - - CASSSLIFGPGETQYF TGTGCCAGCAGTTCCCTAATTTTTGGACCGGGGGAGACCCAGTACTTC
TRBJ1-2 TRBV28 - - CASGLGTLGFYGYTF TGTGCCAGCGGGCTCGGGACACTGGGATTCTATGGCTACACCTTC
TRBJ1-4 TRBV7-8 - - CASSLGGFAEKLFF TGTGCCAGCAGCCTAGGGGGATTTGCCGAAAAACTGTTTTTT
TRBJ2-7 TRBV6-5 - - CASSYSRTVAYEQYF TGTGCCAGCAGTTACTCGAGGACAGTTGCTTACGAGCAGTACTTC
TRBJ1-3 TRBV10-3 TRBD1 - CAISEATGGSGNTIYF TGTGCCATCAGTGAGGCTACAGGGGGCTCTGGAAACACCATATATTTT
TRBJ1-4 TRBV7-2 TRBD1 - CASSLATGTGGEKLFF TGTGCCAGCAGCTTAGCAACCGGGACAGGGGGTGAAAAACTGTTTTTT
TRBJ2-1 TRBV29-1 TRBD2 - CRVAGGGGPGGSYNEQFF TGCCGCGTGGCCGGGGGGGGCGGGCCAGGAGGTTCCTACAATGAGCAGTTCTTC
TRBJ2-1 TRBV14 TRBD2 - CASSRPGTSAAEQFF TGTGCCAGCAGTCGACCCGGGACTAGCGCGGCCGAGCAGTTCTTC
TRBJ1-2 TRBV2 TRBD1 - CASSGRTGSYGYTF TGTGCCAGCAGTGGCCGGACAGGCAGCTATGGCTACACCTTC
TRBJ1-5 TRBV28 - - CASSDPQGQPQHF TGTGCCAGCAGTGACCCCCAGGGGCAGCCCCAGCATTTT
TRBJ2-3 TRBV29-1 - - CSVGTGLTGGGNTQYF TGCAGCGTTGGGACAGGGCTGACTGGGGGGGGGAATACGCAGTATTTT
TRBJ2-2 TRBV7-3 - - CASSLLGDTGELFF TGTGCCAGCAGCTTATTGGGGGATACCGGGGAGCTGTTTTTT
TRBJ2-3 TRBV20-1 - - CRMGEGDTQYF TGCCGGATGGGGGAAGGAGATACGCAGTATTTT
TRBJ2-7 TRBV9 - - CASSVDYEGYF TGTGCCAGCAGCGTAGATTACGAGGGGTACTTC
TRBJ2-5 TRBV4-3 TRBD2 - CASSQVIGGAGETQYF TGCGCCAGCAGCCAAGTGATCGGGGGGGCCGGAGAGACCCAGTACTTC
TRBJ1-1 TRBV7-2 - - CASRSQGDTEAFF TGTGCCAGCAGGTCACAGGGCGACACTGAAGCTTTCTTT
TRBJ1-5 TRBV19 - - CASADSLRPQHF TGTGCCAGCGCCGACAGTCTTCGTCCCCAGCATTTT
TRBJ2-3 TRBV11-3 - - CASSWAHTDTQYF TGTGCCAGCAGCTGGGCGCACACAGATACGCAGTATTTT
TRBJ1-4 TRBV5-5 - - CASSLIGASGVNEKLFF TGTGCCAGCAGCCTTATTGGGGCCTCGGGAGTCAATGAAAAACTGTTTTTT
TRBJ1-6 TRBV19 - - CASSLYRNSPLHF TGTGCCAGTAGTCTTTATAGGAATTCACCCCTCCACTTT
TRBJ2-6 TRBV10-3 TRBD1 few CAISDPREDRGLSGANVLTF TGTGCCATCAGTGACCCTAGAGAGGACAGGGGACTCTCTGGGGCCAACGTCCTGACTTTC
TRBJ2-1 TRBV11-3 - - CASREQEGTQFF TGTGCCAGCAGGGAACAGGAAGGAACGCAGTTCTTC
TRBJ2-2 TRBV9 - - CASSVRQASSTGELFF TGTGCCAGCAGCGTACGACAGGCTTCAAGCACCGGGGAGCTGTTTTTT
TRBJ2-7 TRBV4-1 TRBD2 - CASSQRLGGGKYEQYF TGCGCCAGCAGCCAACGCCTTGGGGGGGGGAAGTACGAGCAGTACTTC
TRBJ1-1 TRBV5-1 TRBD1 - CASSQGQERTEAFF TGCGCCAGCAGCCAAGGACAGGAGAGGACTGAAGCTTTCTTT
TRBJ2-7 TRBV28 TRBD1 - CASSMRQGPYEQYF TGTGCCAGCAGTATGCGACAGGGTCCCTACGAGCAGTACTTC
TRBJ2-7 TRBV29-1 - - CSVEEGLGTDRGSYEQYF TGCAGCGTTGAAGAAGGCCTAGGAACAGACAGAGGGTCCTACGAGCAGTACTTC
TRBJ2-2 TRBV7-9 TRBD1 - CASSPDRGNTGELFF TGTGCCAGCAGCCCAGACAGGGGGAACACCGGGGAGCTGTTTTTT
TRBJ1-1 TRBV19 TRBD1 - CASSKKGQGESETEAFF TGTGCCAGTAGTAAAAAAGGACAGGGTGAGAGTGAAACTGAAGCTTTCTTT
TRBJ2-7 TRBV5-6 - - CASSLPTGIYHEQYF TGTGCCAGCAGCTTGCCTACAGGGATCTACCACGAGCAGTACTTC
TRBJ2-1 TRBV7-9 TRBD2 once CASSRGDAGINEQFF TGTGCCAGCAGCCGGGGGGACGCGGGCATCAATGAGCAGTTCTTC
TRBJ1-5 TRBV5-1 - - CASSPGQNQPQHF TGCGCCAGCAGCCCAGGGCAGAATCAGCCCCAGCATTTT
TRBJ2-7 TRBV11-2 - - CASSPVAFEQYF TGTGCCAGCAGCCCCGTTGCGTTCGAGCAGTACTTC
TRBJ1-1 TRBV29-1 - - CSATVQGNTEAFF TGCAGCGCCACCGTACAGGGGAACACTGAAGCTTTCTTT
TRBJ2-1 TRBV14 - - CASSHLGTSYNEQFF TGTGCCAGCAGCCATTTGGGTACCTCCTACAATGAGCAGTTCTTC
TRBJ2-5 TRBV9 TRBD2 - CASSVGTSGGALEETQYF TGTGCCAGCAGCGTAGGGACTAGCGGGGGGGCACTCGAAGAGACCCAGTACTTC
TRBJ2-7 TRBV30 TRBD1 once CAWRGQAPSYEQYF TGTGCCTGGAGAGGACAGGCACCGTCCTACGAGCAGTACTTC
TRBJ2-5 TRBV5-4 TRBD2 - CAGTSGGGETQYF TGTGCCGGGACTAGCGGGGGGGGAGAGACCCAGTACTTC
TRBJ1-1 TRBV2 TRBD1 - CASSERPPTGGRAFF TGTGCCAGCAGTGAACGACCCCCGACAGGGGGGAGAGCTTTCTTT
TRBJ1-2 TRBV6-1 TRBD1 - CASSGETGGDGYTF TGTGCCAGCAGTGGGGAGACAGGGGGCGATGGCTACACCTTC
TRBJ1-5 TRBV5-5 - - CASSFGESENQPQHF TGTGCCAGCAGCTTTGGTGAGAGTGAAAATCAGCCCCAGCATTTT
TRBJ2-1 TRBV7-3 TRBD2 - CASGTSGAYNEQFF TGTGCCAGCGGGACTAGCGGCGCCTACAATGAGCAGTTCTTC
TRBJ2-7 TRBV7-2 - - CASSPPSSYEQYF TGTGCCAGCAGCCCCCCCAGCTCCTACGAGCAGTACTTC